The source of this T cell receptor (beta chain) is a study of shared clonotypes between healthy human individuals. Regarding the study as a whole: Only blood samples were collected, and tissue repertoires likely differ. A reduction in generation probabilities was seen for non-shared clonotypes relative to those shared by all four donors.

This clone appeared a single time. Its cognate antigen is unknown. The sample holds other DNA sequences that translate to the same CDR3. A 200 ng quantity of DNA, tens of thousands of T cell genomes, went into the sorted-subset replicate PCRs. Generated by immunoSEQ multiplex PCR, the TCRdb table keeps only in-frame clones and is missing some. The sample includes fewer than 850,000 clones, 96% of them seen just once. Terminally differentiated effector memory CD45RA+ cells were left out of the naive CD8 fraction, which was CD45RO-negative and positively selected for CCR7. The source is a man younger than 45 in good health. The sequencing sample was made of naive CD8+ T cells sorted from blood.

CDR3 in DNA: TGTGCCAGCAGTTTTACAGGAACCTACGAGCAGTACTTC. Translating it yields CASSFTGTYEQYF. V usage is TRBV28 and J usage is TRBJ2-7; D may be TRBD1 (5 bases). Germline lookup yields CDR1 MDHEN and CDR2 SYDVKM. Trimming shortened V by 3 bases and J by 2 bases, and 8 bases separated the two germline ends. The CDR3 spans 13 residues.